The rows below give T cell receptor beta chains drawn from one sample of a study of blood T cell repertoires in COVID-19. Method: immunoSEQ multiplex PCR; TCRdb's copy keeps in-frame clones and lacks some. Of 60,000 or so clones listed, about 90% are singletons. Sequenced: peripheral blood. Receptor source: a man aged 55 to 70 with active or convalescent COVID-19. CDR3s include the opening cysteine and the closing phenylalanine or tryptophan. The D gene is left open where the match is weak. Not all rows give a size; the values are once, few, many and, for expanded clones, a class.

j_call	d_call	v_call	clone_size	cdr3_aa	cdr3_nt
TRBJ2-2	TRBD2	TRBV24-1	.	CATSRGGTNTGELFF	TGTGCCACCAGTCGGGGGGGAACGAACACCGGGGAGCTGTTTTTT
TRBJ1-3	TRBD1	TRBV10-2	.	CASREGQVGNTIYF	TGCGCCAGCAGGGAGGGACAGGTTGGAAACACCATATATTTT
TRBJ2-3	TRBD2	TRBV5-1	once	CASKVGLAGTDTQYF	TGCGCCTCAAAGGTCGGACTAGCGGGCACAGATACGCAGTATTTT
TRBJ1-6	TRBD1	TRBV25-1	.	CASTETGNSPLHF	TGTGCCAGCACCGAGACAGGGAATTCACCCCTCCACTTT
TRBJ2-2	TRBD1	TRBV20-1	few	CSASLDRTRGELFF	TGCAGTGCTAGTCTGGACAGGACACGCGGGGAGCTGTTTTTT
TRBJ1-2	.	TRBV3-1/TRBV3-2	.	CASSHRGGYTF	TGTGCCAGCAGCCATCGGGGGGGCTACACCTTC
TRBJ1-5	.	TRBV7-9	.	CASSLQSGNQPQHF	TGTGCCAGCAGCTTACAATCGGGCAATCAGCCCCAGCATTTT
TRBJ2-6	TRBD1	TRBV27	.	CASSFETGLSGANVLTF	TGTGCCAGCAGTTTTGAGACAGGGTTGTCAGGGGCCAACGTCCTGACTTTC
TRBJ2-3	.	TRBV7-2	.	CASSLGADSTDTQYF	TGTGCCAGCAGCTTAGGAGCGGACAGCACAGATACGCAGTATTTT
TRBJ2-2	.	TRBV18	.	CASSPPGLTNTGELFF	TGTGCCAGCTCACCACCGGGGCTAACGAACACCGGGGAGCTGTTTTTT
TRBJ2-1	.	TRBV21-1	.	CASSNYRVGNEQFF	TGTGCCAGCAGCAACTACAGGGTTGGGAATGAGCAGTTCTTC
TRBJ2-7	.	TRBV7-6	.	CASSIGDLGSYEQYF	TGTGCCAGCAGCATAGGGGACCTCGGGAGCTACGAGCAGTACTTC
TRBJ1-6	TRBD1	TRBV9	once	CASSVRDRVNSPLHF	TGTGCCAGCAGCGTCCGGGACAGGGTTAATTCACCCCTCCACTTT
TRBJ2-7	.	TRBV6-5	.	CASSYSTVRNYEQYF	TGTGCCAGCAGTTACTCGACAGTACGAAACTACGAGCAGTACTTC
TRBJ1-6	.	TRBV11-3	.	CASSYRDNSPLHF	TGTGCCAGCAGCTACAGAGATAATTCACCCCTCCACTTT
TRBJ1-2	TRBD1	TRBV28	.	CASRRTTGGYGYTF	TGTGCCAGCAGAAGAACAACAGGGGGCTATGGCTACACCTTC
TRBJ2-5	TRBD2	TRBV6-2/TRBV6-3	.	CASSAGTSSETQYF	TGTGCCAGCAGTGCCGGGACTAGCTCAGAGACCCAGTACTTC
TRBJ2-5	.	TRBV9	.	CASSVGVNSQETQYF	TGTGCCAGCAGCGTAGGAGTCAATAGCCAAGAGACCCAGTACTTC
TRBJ1-1	.	TRBV19	.	CASSLPTGIPTEAFF	TGTGCCAGTAGTCTTCCTACAGGGATCCCCACTGAAGCTTTCTTT
TRBJ2-7	.	TRBV5-6	.	CASSRDSYEQYF	TGTGCCAGCAGCCGAGATTCCTACGAGCAGTACTTC
TRBJ1-5	TRBD1	TRBV2	.	CASRRQGRGDSNQPQHF	TGTGCCAGCAGAAGACAGGGGAGGGGGGATAGCAATCAGCCCCAGCATTTT
TRBJ1-3	.	TRBV10-1	.	CASSESGRGGNTIYF	TGCGCCAGCAGTGAGTCGGGGAGAGGTGGAAACACCATATATTTT
TRBJ1-2	.	TRBV2	.	CAQSGQNDYGYTF	TGTGCCCAGAGCGGACAGAACGATTATGGCTACACCTTC
TRBJ2-7	.	TRBV2	.	CASIMPGWYEQYF	TGTGCCAGCATTATGCCAGGGTGGTACGAGCAGTACTTC
TRBJ1-5	.	TRBV19	.	CASEGVRNQPQHF	TGTGCCAGCGAGGGTGTTCGCAATCAGCCCCAGCATTTT
TRBJ1-4	TRBD1	TRBV4-3	.	CASSHRDRGRINEKLFF	TGCGCCAGCAGCCACCGGGACAGGGGGCGCATTAATGAAAAACTGTTTTTT
TRBJ1-1	.	TRBV11-2	.	CASSHPSGGEAFF	TGTGCCAGCAGCCACCCCTCGGGGGGTGAAGCTTTCTTT
TRBJ2-7	TRBD2	TRBV10-1	.	CASSPTSDHYEQYF	TGCGCCAGCAGTCCTACTAGCGACCACTACGAGCAGTACTTC
TRBJ1-6	.	TRBV10-3	.	CAISPRLSPGGNSPLHF	TGTGCCATCAGCCCCAGACTCTCACCGGGGGGTAATTCACCCCTCCACTTT
TRBJ1-2	.	TRBV7-9	.	CASRRGGRSPYGYTF	TGTGCCAGCAGACGAGGGGGAAGGAGTCCCTATGGCTACACCTTC
TRBJ2-6	.	TRBV5-1	.	CASSSYGQGRAGANVLTF	TGCGCCAGCAGCTCCTACGGCCAGGGCAGGGCTGGGGCCAACGTCCTGACTTTC
TRBJ1-5	TRBD1	TRBV18	once	CASSPGTGGNQPQHF	TGTGCCAGCTCCCCCGGGACAGGAGGGAATCAGCCCCAGCATTTT
TRBJ2-6	.	TRBV25-1	once	CASSENSRVSSGANVLTF	TGTGCCAGCAGTGAGAACAGCAGGGTGAGCTCTGGGGCCAACGTCCTGACTTTC